The text below deals with one T cell receptor beta chain. The antigen is unknown. The repertoire was sequenced with immunoSEQ multiplex PCR; TCRdb's copy has only in-frame clones and lacks some. The sample has about 210,000 clones, roughly 94% seen once; the top ten hold roughly 1.8%. The CDR3 loop spans 15 amino acids. Germline CDR1 LNHDA, CDR2 SQIVND (reference sequence). Trimming left V 7 bases short and J 0 bases short, with 16 bases between. These data are taken from a study of T cell responses to AZD1222 COVID-19 vaccine. Study outcomes and limitations: The span of vaccine-associated CD4 TCRs extended across spike, with dominance at 160-218 and 743-854. In all cases, repertoires were sampled only after the peak T cell response. Donors in the cohort were predominantly white British and more often female, and clonal diversity was possibly underestimated. Compared with day 0, the breadth and depth of the Spike-specific TCR repertoire rose significantly after two doses of AZD1222.

This chain uses TRBV19 with TRBJ2-7; tentative D call: TRBD1 (6 bases). The TCR originated in an adult who received the MenACWY meningococcal vaccine as a control. Sequences were derived from peripheral blood, sampled 28 days after the second dose of the MenACWY control vaccine. CDR3 sequence reads: CASNRGQGHSYEQYF. The CDR3 nucleotides read TGTGCCAGTAATCGTGGGCAGGGACACTCCTACGAGCAGTACTTC.